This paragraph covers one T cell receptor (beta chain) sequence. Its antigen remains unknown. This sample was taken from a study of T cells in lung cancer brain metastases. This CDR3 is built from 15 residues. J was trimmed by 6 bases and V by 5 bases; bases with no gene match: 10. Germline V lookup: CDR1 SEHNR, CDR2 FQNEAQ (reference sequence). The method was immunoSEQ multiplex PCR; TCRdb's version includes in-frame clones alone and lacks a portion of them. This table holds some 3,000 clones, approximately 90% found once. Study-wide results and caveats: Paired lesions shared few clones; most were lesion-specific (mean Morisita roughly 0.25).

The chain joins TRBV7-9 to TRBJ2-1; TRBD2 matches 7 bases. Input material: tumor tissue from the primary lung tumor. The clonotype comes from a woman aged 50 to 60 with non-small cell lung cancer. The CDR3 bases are TGTGCCAGCAGCCCTCGGGAGGTGTCTCTCAATGAGCAGTTCTTC. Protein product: CASSPREVSLNEQFF.